These T cell receptor beta chains were read from a single sample in a study of neurological immune-mediated disorders. TCRdb fed the 5' RACE reads into MiXCR, producing one record per CDR3 protein. In the table there are about 20,000 distinct CDR3 sequences, more than 9% of which are singletons. The sequencing input was PBMCs. The origin of the receptors is a woman in her sixties with HTLV-1-associated myelopathy (HAM/TSP). Each CDR3 is given with its conserved first and last residue. Each record gives: V gene, J gene, clone size, D gene, CDR3 protein, CDR3 DNA. A D gene is named only where the DNA matches it firmly. Only some rows state a clone size, as once, few, many or a class for expanded clones.

TRBV5-1	TRBJ1-1	many	NA	CATRMSQPYNTEAFF	TGCGCCACCAGGATGTCCCAGCCTTACAACACTGAAGCTTTCTTT
TRBV20-1	TRBJ1-1	many	NA	CSARGVGMNTEAFF	TGCAGTGCTAGGGGGGTGGGCATGAACACTGAAGCTTTCTTT
TRBV5-1	TRBJ2-2	many	TRBD1	CASSVGQVRTGELFF	TGCGCCAGCAGCGTGGGACAGGTCCGTACCGGGGAGCTGTTTTTT
TRBV7-6	TRBJ2-7	many	NA	CASSLVGPDEQYF	TGTGCCAGCAGCTTAGTGGGGCCTGACGAGCAGTACTTC
TRBV20-1	TRBJ2-1	NA	TRBD2	CSAGLGGGAYNEQFF	TGCAGTGCTGGCCTCGGGGGGGGTGCCTACAATGAGCAGTTCTTC
TRBV20-1	TRBJ2-3	NA	TRBD2	CSARDLGVAGTDTQYF	TGCAGTGCTAGAGATCTAGGGGTAGCGGGGACAGATACGCAGTATTTT
TRBV20-1	TRBJ2-1	many	TRBD1	CSARPSGGAGYNEQFF	TGCAGTGCTAGACCCTCAGGGGGCGCGGGTTACAATGAGCAGTTCTTC
TRBV5-1	TRBJ1-6	many	TRBD1	CASSLKGQVPLSSYNSPLHF	TGCGCCAGCAGCCTAAAAGGACAGGTGCCTTTATCCTCCTATAATTCACCCCTCCACTTT
TRBV20-1	TRBJ2-3	many	NA	CSAREGGGADTQYF	TGCAGTGCTAGAGAGGGAGGGGGCGCCGATACGCAGTATTTT
TRBV20-1	TRBJ2-3	many	NA	CSAYAGLRLDTQYF	TGCAGTGCTTACGCGGGACTTAGGCTAGATACGCAGTATTTT
TRBV27	TRBJ2-7	many	NA	CASRPFGGPNSYEQYF	TGTGCCAGCAGGCCTTTTGGGGGGCCAAACTCCTACGAGCAGTACTTC
TRBV12-3/TRBV12-4	TRBJ2-7	many	TRBD2	CASSRGGQGYEQYF	TGTGCCAGCAGCCGCGGGGGGCAAGGCTACGAGCAGTACTTC
TRBV20-1	TRBJ1-1	many	TRBD1	CSARRGAGGWDTEAFF	TGCAGTGCTAGGAGGGGGGCAGGGGGCTGGGACACTGAAGCTTTCTTT
TRBV5-1	TRBJ2-2	medium-sized	TRBD2	CASSPWTSGGNTGELFF	TGCGCCAGCAGCCCATGGACTAGCGGGGGAAACACCGGGGAGCTGTTTTTT